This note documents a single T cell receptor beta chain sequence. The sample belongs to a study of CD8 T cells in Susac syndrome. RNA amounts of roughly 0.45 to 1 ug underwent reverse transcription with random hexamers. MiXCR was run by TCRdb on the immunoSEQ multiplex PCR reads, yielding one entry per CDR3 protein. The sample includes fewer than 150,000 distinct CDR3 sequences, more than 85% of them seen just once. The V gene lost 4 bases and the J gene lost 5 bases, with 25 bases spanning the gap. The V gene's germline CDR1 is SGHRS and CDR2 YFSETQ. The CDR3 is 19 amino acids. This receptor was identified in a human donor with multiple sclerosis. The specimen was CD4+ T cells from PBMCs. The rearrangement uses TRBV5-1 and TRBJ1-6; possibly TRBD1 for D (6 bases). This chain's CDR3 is CASSRGSTGKGTNNSPLHF. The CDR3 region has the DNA TGCGCCAGCAGCAGGGGCTCAACAGGGAAGGGTACGAATAATTCACCCCTCCACTTT.